The 18 T cell receptor beta chains reported below all come from one sample, sequenced in a study of PD-1 blockade in classical Hodgkin lymphoma. Each and every patient relapsed after autologous stem cell transplantation, and patients got differing brentuximab vedotin exposure. Some clones are missing from TCRdb's copy, which holds only in-frame ones; the method was immunoSEQ multiplex PCR. The sample lists 12,000 or so clones, more than 75% occurring once. Here the sequenced sample was peripheral blood mononuclear cells (PBMCs), taken at baseline. Receptors originate from a human donor with classical Hodgkin lymphoma.

This clone was detected only a few times. The chain's CDR3 is CAWRPGSGTEAFF. CDR3 DNA: TGTGCCTGGCGTCCCGGGTCGGGCACTGAAGCTTTCTTT. The chain links TRBV30 to TRBJ1-1; D gene uncertain. Germline V CDR1 and CDR2: GTSNPN, SVGIG (reference sequence). Trimming shortened V by 5 bases and J by 4 bases, and 14 bases separated the two germline ends. The CDR3 runs 13 residues. The full variable domain, its missing parts supplied by reference TRBV30 and TRBJ1-1, is SQTIHQWPATLVQPVGSPLSLECTVEGTSNPNLYWYRQAAGRGLQLLFYSVGIGQISSEVPQNLSASRPQDRQFILSSKKLLLSDSGFYLCAWRPGSGTEAFFGQGTRLTVV.

The CDR3 loop reads CASSIQGRPTYGYTF. The CDR3 nucleotides are TGTGCCAGTAGTATCCAGGGACGGCCCACCTATGGCTACACCTTC. This sequence joins TRBV19 and TRBJ1-2, with a weak D call TRBD1 (5 bases). Per the germline V gene, CDR1 is LNHDA and CDR2 is SQIVND (reference sequence). The CDR3 loop spans 15 amino acids. Trimming removed 3 bases at V and 4 bases at J, with 15 bases between.

The chain uses TRBV18 and TRBJ2-1; 11 nucleotides agree with TRBD2. Germline values: CDR1 KGHSH, CDR2 LQKENI. The CDR3 covers 18 residues. V dropped 1 base and J dropped 2; count of bases not matched to a gene: 7. CDR3 sequence: CASSPLDSGGVTYNEQFF. CDR3 coding DNA: TGTGCCAGCTCACCACTTGATAGCGGGGGGGTTACCTACAATGAGCAGTTCTTC. The full variable domain, its missing parts supplied by reference TRBV18 and TRBJ2-1, is NAGVMQNPRHLVRRRGQEARLRCSPMKGHSHVYWYRQLPEEGLKFMVYLQKENIIDESGMPKERFSAEFPKEGPSILRIQQVVRGDSAAYFCASSPLDSGGVTYNEQFFGPGTRLTVL.

The rearrangement uses TRBV5-1 and TRBJ1-6; D not resolved. The CDR3 runs 13 residues. Per the germline V gene, CDR1 is SGHRS and CDR2 is YFSETQ. V was cut by 5 bases and J by 7 bases, with 10 bases left in between. The CDR3 DNA reads as TGCGCCAGCAGGCGCGACGGGAATTCACCCCTCCACTTT. This sequence encodes CASRRDGNSPLHF.

The rearrangement joins TRBV19 to TRBJ1-2; TRBD1 might be the D (5 bases). The ends were cut back, 4 bases at V and 8 bases at J, with 20 bases in the middle. Germline assignment: CDR1 LNHDA and CDR2 SQIVND (reference sequence). The CDR3 length is 15 residues. The CDR3 loop reads CASSTGTPGAGGYTF. CDR3 DNA sequence: TGTGCCAGTAGTACCGGGACCCCAGGCGCTGGCGGCTACACCTTC.

Only one count was recorded for this clone. This rearrangement joins TRBV29-1 to TRBJ1-2, with 11 bases identical to TRBD1. This CDR3 contains 15 residues. Germline lookup yields CDR1 SQVTM and CDR2 ANQGSEA. Trimming at V came to 5 bases and at J to 7 bases, leaving 12 bases not matched to a gene. In nucleotides, the CDR3 is TGCAGCGTTACCGGGACAGGGGGACCATCCGCTGGCTACACCTTC. It encodes CSVTGTGGPSAGYTF.

The gene calls are TRBV28 and TRBJ2-2; D perhaps matches TRBD1 (6 bases). The germline V gene has CDR1 MDHEN and CDR2 SYDVKM. This CDR3 is 15 amino acids long. Trimming removed 6 bases from V and 0 bases from J, with 11 bases in between. In DNA, the CDR3 is TGTGCCAGCAGAGGGACAAGGGCGAACACCGGGGAGCTGTTTTTT. This encodes CASRGTRANTGELFF.

J is TRBJ2-6 and V is TRBV27; 8 bases line up with TRBD1. Germline-derived CDR1 and CDR2 are MNHEY and SMNVEV (reference sequence). This CDR3 is 17 amino acids long. The ends lost 5 bases at V and 0 bases at J; junction bases unmatched: 6. Here the CDR3 reads CASSPTGVGSGANVLTF. The CDR3 bases are TGTGCCAGCAGTCCGACAGGGGTGGGCTCTGGGGCCAACGTCCTGACTTTC.

The rearrangement uses TRBV6-5 and TRBJ1-1; weak D call: TRBD1 (5 bases). V lost 2 bases to trimming and J lost 9 bases, with 13 bases between them. CDR1 and CDR2 from the germline V gene are MNHEY and SVGAGI. The CDR3 sequence is 13 residues long. CDR3 DNA: TGTGCCAGCAGTTACCTTGAACCGGGACAAGCTTTCTTT. It yields the protein CASSYLEPGQAFF.

The rearrangement links TRBV13 to TRBJ2-1; D uncertain. The CDR3 has 16 amino acids. Trimming took off 1 base at V and 8 bases at J, with 18 bases between the two ends. Germline V gives CDR1 PRHDT, CDR2 FYEKMQ (reference sequence). DNA for the CDR3: TGTGCCAGCAGCTTAGCCTGGTCGGCCCCCGGGCATGAGCAGTTCTTC. Translating gives CASSLAWSAPGHEQFF.

The V call is TRBV5-1, the J call TRBJ2-7; D is perhaps TRBD2 (6 bases). This CDR3 is 17 amino acids long. Germline-derived CDR1 and CDR2 are SGHRS and YFSETQ. V was trimmed by 4 bases and J by 3 bases, leaving 23 bases between them. The CDR3 DNA follows: TGCGCCAGCAGCGTTGGCCCTAGAGCGGGCCCTCACTACGAGCAGTACTTC. Protein product: CASSVGPRAGPHYEQYF.

This chain connects TRBV19 to TRBJ2-3, with D perhaps matching TRBD2 (6 bases). The germline V gene encodes CDR1 LNHDA and CDR2 SQIVND (reference sequence). V was cut by 10 bases and J by 5 bases, with 13 bases left in between. The CDR3 runs 12 residues. Written as DNA, the CDR3 is TGTGCCACCTCGGGAGTAGTAGATACGCAGTATTTT. Its protein is CATSGVVDTQYF.

The chain carries TRBV6-5 and TRBJ2-7; D is unclear. Germline-derived CDR1 and CDR2 are MNHEY and SVGAGI. CDR3 size: 11 residues. The ends were cut back, 6 bases at V and 6 bases at J, with 9 bases in the middle. The CDR3 sequence is CASSSNGEQYF. The CDR3 coding sequence is TGTGCCAGCAGCTCGAACGGCGAGCAGTACTTC.

V is TRBV11-3 and J is TRBJ2-3, with TRBD2 identical over 16 bases. Losses at the gene ends were 1 base for V and 5 bases for J; bases not matched to a gene: 12. Germline CDR1 and CDR2: SGHNT and YENEEA. This CDR3 spans 20 amino acids. CDR3 region: CASSLVKGLAGGPRQDTQYF. The DNA of the CDR3 is TGTGCCAGCAGCTTAGTGAAGGGACTAGCGGGAGGGCCACGTCAAGATACGCAGTATTTT.

The rearrangement joins TRBV19 to TRBJ2-5, with 15 bases that match TRBD2. Germline CDR1 is LNHDA and CDR2 is SQIVND (reference sequence). V trimming: 6 bases; J trimming: 1 base; junction bases outside the gene matches: 12. This CDR3 is built from 19 residues. The CDR3, as DNA: TGTGCCAGTAGCTCTTCGGCCGGGACTAGCGGGGGGATCCAAGAGACCCAGTACTTC. Translated, it gives CASSSSAGTSGGIQETQYF.

The sample holds one count of this clone. The chain joins TRBV4-1 to TRBJ1-2, with 8 bases aligning to TRBD1. The CDR3 is made up of 16 amino acids. Germline loops: CDR1 MGHRA, CDR2 YSYEKL. V lost 0 bases and J lost 8; bases outside the gene matches: 11. The CDR3 spells CASSQESQDRDGGYTF. As DNA, the CDR3 is TGCGCCAGCAGCCAAGAGAGCCAGGACAGGGATGGAGGCTACACCTTC.

The chain couples TRBV27 to TRBJ2-2, with D perhaps given as TRBD1 or TRBD2 (6 bases each). V was clipped by 6 bases and J by 7 bases, with 12 bases between them. This CDR3 has 13 amino acids. Looked up from germline, CDR1 is MNHEY and CDR2 is SMNVEV (reference sequence). This CDR3 reads CASRLGGIGELFF. In DNA form, the CDR3 reads TGTGCCAGCAGACTAGGGGGGATCGGGGAGCTGTTTTTT.

The chain is built from TRBV5-1 and TRBJ2-3; D unresolved. This CDR3 is built from 14 residues. Germline V gene sequence: CDR1 SGHRS, CDR2 YFSETQ. The V and J ends lost 0 bases and 4 bases respectively, with 9 bases between them. Written as DNA, the CDR3 is TGCGCCAGCAGCTTGGTACCCGAGGCAGATACGCAGTATTTT. Translated: CASSLVPEADTQYF.